One and the same sample provided the 25 T cell receptor beta chains below, sequenced in a study of graft-versus-host responses after intestinal transplantation (dated by TCRdb to the early 2020s). Receptor libraries were prepared by the immunoSEQ multiplex PCR assay. Not all clones reach the TCRdb copy of this immuneACCESS table, which keeps in-frame sequences only. Checked studies attribute under half of the gap to unresolved V genes and leave the rest unexplained. In this sample the table shows 80,000 to 100,000 clones, roughly nine tenths of which occur a single time. Jointly, the top ten make up 0.15% to 0.2% of the sample. Their antigens remain unidentified. Sample time point, as interpreted from the label and publication: cells obtained before transplantation from donor or recipient. The source was unstimulated CD4+ T cells sorted from spleen or lymph node cells, collected before intestinal transplant. These receptors all come from a human donor who received an intestinal transplant.

V and J are TRBV15 and TRBJ2-4; tentative D call: TRBD1 (6 bases). Trimming shortened V by 0 bases and J by 0 bases, and 12 bases separated the two germline ends. The CDR3 is 17 amino acids. The germline CDR1 and CDR2 sequences are LNHNV and YYDKDF (reference sequence). The CDR3 DNA reads as TGTGCCACCAGCAGAGATCCGGGACATAAAGCCAAAAACATTCAGTACTTC. Translation gives CATSRDPGHKAKNIQYF.

The chain employs TRBV5-1 and TRBJ1-3, with D perhaps TRBD1 (6 bases). The CDR3 length is 15 residues. Germline V gives CDR1 SGHRS, CDR2 YFSETQ. Trimming took off 4 bases at V and 4 bases at J, with 15 bases between the two ends. CDR3 DNA sequence: TGCGCCAGCAGCCATGACAGGCATTTGGGAAACACCATATATTTT. Translating it yields CASSHDRHLGNTIYF.

This clone has a handful of counts. This rearrangement joins TRBV6-1 to TRBJ2-5; D unclear. This CDR3 region has 14 residues. Germline CDR1 reads MNHNS; CDR2 reads SASEGT. V lost 1 base, J lost 4 bases, and 10 bases lay in between. Here the CDR3 reads CASSEVQARETQYF. CDR3 in DNA: TGTGCCAGCAGTGAAGTTCAGGCCCGAGAGACCCAGTACTTC.

This chain links TRBV27 with TRBJ2-5, with 7 positions matching TRBD2. The CDR3 loop spans 15 amino acids. The germline V gene has CDR1 MNHEY and CDR2 SMNVEV (reference sequence). The ends lost 5 bases at V and 4 bases at J; junction bases unmatched: 10. The CDR3 reads CASSQSGTTLETQYF. The CDR3 nucleotides read TGTGCCAGCAGTCAGTCAGGGACTACCTTAGAGACCCAGTACTTC.

The chain links TRBV19 to TRBJ2-7; TRBD1 agrees at 9 bases. The V gene end was trimmed by 6 bases and the J gene end by 2 bases; junction bases not matched to a gene: 5. CDR1 and CDR2 from the germline V gene are LNHDA and SQIVND (reference sequence). The CDR3 has 14 amino acids. The DNA of the CDR3 is TGTGCCAGTAGCCGCCGGGACAGGGCCTACGAGCAGTACTTC. Translating it yields CASSRRDRAYEQYF.

V is TRBV7-6 and J is TRBJ1-6; 8 bases are a match to TRBD1. Losses at the gene ends were 5 bases for V and 8 bases for J; bases not matched to a gene: 5. The germline V gene encodes CDR1 SGHVS and CDR2 FNYEAQ. The length of the CDR3 is 14 residues. The CDR3 region is CASSRTGIDSPLHF. The CDR3 DNA follows: TGTGCCAGCAGCCGGACAGGGATTGATTCACCCCTCCACTTT.

The chain uses TRBV11-2 and TRBJ1-2; D gene uncertain. Germline CDR1 is SGHAT and CDR2 is FQNNGV. The CDR3 loop spans 14 amino acids. V was pared by 5 bases and J by 8 bases, with 18 bases between. The CDR3 here is CASSLPGGWKGYTF. DNA of the CDR3: TGTGCCAGCAGCCTCCCGGGAGGGTGGAAGGGCTACACCTTC.

The chain employs TRBV14 and TRBJ2-3, with 7 bases lining up with TRBD2. The CDR3 loop spans 16 amino acids. Germline CDR1 is SGHDN and CDR2 is FVKESK. J lost 6 bases, V lost 0 bases, and 9 bases had no gene match. The DNA of the CDR3 is TGTGCCAGCAGCCAAGAACCGGGACTAAGAGCTGATACGCAGTATTTT. Protein: CASSQEPGLRADTQYF.

The rearrangement links TRBV19 to TRBJ1-2; D perhaps matches TRBD1 (5 bases). The CDR3 extends over 15 amino acids. Trimming shortened V by 7 bases and J by 4 bases, and 19 bases separated the two germline ends. Germline CDR1 is LNHDA and CDR2 is SQIVND (reference sequence). CDR3 amino acids: CASNTGGARGYGYTF. CDR3 coding DNA: TGTGCCAGTAATACAGGAGGGGCTAGGGGCTATGGCTACACCTTC.

The chain employs TRBV5-1 and TRBJ2-2, with unresolved D. V shed 1 base and J shed 0 bases, with 4 bases lying between them. The CDR3 has 14 residues. From germline, CDR1 is SGHRS and CDR2 YFSETQ. The CDR3, as DNA: TGCGCCAGCAGCTTGACAGCGAACACCGGGGAGCTGTTTTTT. Encoded protein: CASSLTANTGELFF.

The J gene is TRBJ2-7, the V gene TRBV30; maybe TRBD2 (6 bases). Germline CDR1 is GTSNPN and CDR2 is SVGIG (reference sequence). The CDR3 is 13 amino acids. Between the trimmed V and J ends, which lost 3 bases and 3 bases, there was a span of 12 bases. The CDR3 reads CAWRQRGLYEQYF. The CDR3 region has the DNA TGTGCCTGGAGACAAAGGGGACTCTACGAGCAGTACTTC.

The V call is TRBV9, the J call TRBJ2-5, with D maybe TRBD2 (6 bases). Germline lookup yields CDR1 SGDLS and CDR2 YYNGEE. V lost 3 bases and J 2 bases, leaving 11 bases between the germline ends. This CDR3 spans 14 amino acids. The CDR3 sequence: CASSDGGSQETQYF. The CDR3 DNA follows: TGTGCCAGCAGCGACGGGGGATCTCAAGAGACCCAGTACTTC.

This chain joins TRBV7-2 and TRBJ1-6; D perhaps matches TRBD1 (5 bases). This CDR3 is built from 13 residues. V was trimmed by 5 bases and J by 6 bases, leaving 8 bases between them. From germline, CDR1 is SGHTA and CDR2 FQGNSA. Here the CDR3 reads CASSPGFNSPLHF. The CDR3 coding sequence is TGTGCCAGCAGCCCAGGGTTTAATTCACCCCTCCACTTT.

The chain employs TRBV6-6 and TRBJ1-5, with D uncertain. Trimming stripped 8 bases from V and 7 bases from J, with 12 bases between. Per germline, CDR1 MNHNY and CDR2 SVGAGI (reference sequence). The CDR3 is 12 residues long. This CDR3 reads CASGDFEQPQHF. CDR3 nucleotides: TGTGCCAGCGGAGATTTCGAGCAGCCCCAGCATTTT.

This clone has a single count. This chain joins TRBV23-1 and TRBJ2-5, with D possibly being TRBD2 (6 bases). TRBJ2-7 matches the DNA end more closely, so the J call is doubtful. TRBV23-1 is treated as an ORF (open reading frame) with a function not yet certain. This CDR3 region has 11 residues. The CDR3 bases are TGCGCCAGTTTAAAAGCGGGCGAGCAGTACTTC. Its protein is CASLKAGEQYF.

This clone was seen more than once but under ten times. CDR3 loop: CASSIGDSSGNTIYF. Here the CDR3 DNA reads TGTGCCAGTAGTATCGGGGACAGCTCTGGAAACACCATATATTTT. J is TRBJ1-3 and V is TRBV19; TRBD1 matches at 7 bases. The germline CDR1 and CDR2 sequences are LNHDA and SQIVND (reference sequence). The length of the CDR3 is 15 residues. The J segment lost 0 bases and the V segment lost 3 bases, leaving 2 bases of the junction unmatched. The full variable domain, with the rest looked up from reference TRBV19 and TRBJ1-3, is DGGITQSPKYLFRKEGQNVTLSCEQNLNHDAMYWYRQDPGQGLRLIYYSQIVNDFQKGDIAEGYSVSREKKESFPLTVTSAQKNPTAFYLCASSIGDSSGNTIYFGEGSWLTVV.

The chain joins TRBV19 to TRBJ2-5; possible D gene TRBD2, 6 bases. The closer fit of TRBJ2-7 to the DNA end suggests the J call may be wrong. The CDR3 has 15 amino acids. Germline V gene lookup returns CDR1 LNHDA and CDR2 SQIVND (reference sequence). CDR3 sequence (DNA): TGTGCCAGTAGGGTTGTAGCGGCAAGCTCCTACGAGCAGTACTTC. This encodes CASRVVAASSYEQYF.

The chain uses TRBV30 and TRBJ1-5, with TRBD1 identical over 8 bases. Trimming removed 4 bases from V and 7 bases from J; junction bases left unmatched: 9. CDR1 is GTSNPN, CDR2 SVGIG, per germline (reference sequence). This CDR3 comprises 14 residues. The CDR3 region has the DNA TGTGCCTGGACCAGGACAGGGAATGACCAGCCCCAGCATTTT. This translates into CAWTRTGNDQPQHF.

The chain joins TRBV6-5 to TRBJ1-1; 7 bases are a match to TRBD1. V was pared by 2 bases and J by 9 bases, with 6 bases of the junction left unmatched. This CDR3 region has 13 residues. Germline lookup yields CDR1 MNHEY and CDR2 SVGAGI. CDR3 DNA sequence: TGTGCCAGCAGTTACACCCGTAGGGGGCAAGCTTTCTTT. This encodes CASSYTRRGQAFF.

The CDR3 loop is CASSELPRGPGNTIYF. CDR3 coding DNA: TGTGCCAGCAGTGAACTACCAAGGGGTCCTGGAAACACCATATATTTT. The chain joins TRBV6-1 to TRBJ1-3; D perhaps matches TRBD1 (5 bases). The CDR3 consists of 16 residues. V lost 2 bases and J lost 2, with 13 bases in between. CDR1 and CDR2 (germline): MNHNS, SASEGT.

Worth noting for this clone: It is likely a read error, because the conserved phenylalanine at the end of the CDR3 is missing. The chain joins TRBV6-5 to TRBJ1-2; no definite D call. Between the trimmed V and J ends, which lost 2 bases and 1 base, there was a span of 11 bases. Germline CDR1 MNHEY, CDR2 SVGAGI. The CDR3 spans 15 residues. Written as DNA, the CDR3 is TGTGCCAGCAGTTACAATAGCGCCGATAACTATGGCTACACCCTC. Translating it yields CASSYNSADNYGYTL.

The rearrangement links TRBV7-2 to TRBJ1-6; maybe TRBD1 (5 bases). This CDR3 comprises 14 residues. The germline gives CDR1 SGHTA, CDR2 FQGNSA. V lost 4 bases and J 8 bases, leaving 12 bases between the germline ends. The CDR3 is CASSSTVVDSPLHF. Here the CDR3 DNA reads TGTGCCAGCAGCTCGACAGTAGTCGATTCACCCCTCCACTTT.

CDR3 loop: CASSRLRLVYEQYF. The CDR3 nucleotides read TGTGCCAGCAGCAGACTCAGACTAGTCTACGAGCAGTACTTC. This chain links TRBV21-1 with TRBJ2-5; the listed D gene, TRBD2, was not tested against the DNA. The assigned J gene may be wrong: the sequence end matches TRBJ2-7 better. TRBV21-1 is flagged as a pseudogene. The CDR3 covers 14 residues.

The chain carries TRBV7-2 and TRBJ2-7; TRBD2 matches 16 bases. Germline V gene lookup returns CDR1 SGHTA and CDR2 FQGNSA. With V trimmed by 5 bases and J by 9 bases, 16 bases remained unmatched. This CDR3 comprises 18 residues. The CDR3, as DNA: TGTGCCAGCAGCCGATCGTTCCTAGGGACTAGCGGGGGGGAAGTGCAGTACTTC. Its translation is CASSRSFLGTSGGEVQYF.

The V gene is TRBV7-8, the J gene TRBJ2-3, with 13 positions matching TRBD2. The CDR3 totals 18 residues. CDR1 SGHVS and CDR2 FQNEAQ come from the germline V gene. V lost 5 bases, J lost 4 bases, and 12 bases stayed unmatched. The chain's CDR3 is CASSRETRTSGRSDTQYF. The CDR3 nucleotides are TGTGCCAGCAGCCGAGAGACCCGGACTAGCGGGAGATCAGATACGCAGTATTTT.